The 23 T cell receptor beta chains below come from one sample, sequenced in a study of blood T cell repertoires in COVID-19 (dated by TCRdb to the early 2020s). Libraries were constructed by the immunoSEQ multiplex PCR assay. The table comes from immuneACCESS by way of TCRdb, which keeps in-frame sequences with V and J called. Part of the clones is missing from these tables; in studies checked, under half for an unresolved V gene and the rest for unknown reasons. This sample comprises some 210,000 clones, around 86% of them detected only once. The top ten hold around 9% of the sample. Sequences were obtained from PBMCs or T cells enriched from blood (not recorded which). The receptor source for this set is a woman aged 45-60 years with acute COVID-19.

The chain is built from TRBV2 and TRBJ2-1; 7 nucleotides align to TRBD1. Looked up from germline, CDR1 is SNHLY and CDR2 is FYNNEI. This CDR3 comprises 14 residues. J was trimmed by 7 bases and V by 6 bases; bases with no gene match: 9. CDR3 nucleotides: TGTGCCAGCAGCCGTGCACAGGGGTGGAATGAGCAGTTCTTC. Translating gives CASSRAQGWNEQFF. The whole variable domain, filled in from reference TRBV2 and TRBJ2-1, reads EPEVTQTPSHQVTQMGQEVILRCVPISNHLYFYWYRQILGQKVEFLVSFYNNEISEKSEIFDDQFSVERPDGSNFTLKIRSTKLEDSAMYFCASSRAQGWNEQFFGPGTRLTVL.

This clone has a single count. The chain has TRBV29-1 and TRBJ2-1, with 8 bases that match TRBD1. Germline V gives CDR1 SQVTM, CDR2 ANQGSEA. The CDR3 loop spans 14 amino acids. J gave up 6 bases and V 2 bases, and 6 bases lay outside the gene matches. The CDR3 DNA reads TGCAGCGTTGAAAAAAACGGACAGGGCAATGAGCAGTTCTTC. Encoded protein: CSVEKNGQGNEQFF.

V gene TRBV5-1 combines with J gene TRBJ2-2, with 11 bases identical to TRBD2. The CDR3 covers 15 residues. The germline CDR1 and CDR2 sequences are SGHRS and YFSETQ. The junction had 6 bases not matched to a gene; V was cut back by 4 bases and J by 7 bases. CDR3 protein: CASSVSSGGYGELFF. In DNA form, the CDR3 reads TGCGCCAGCAGCGTTTCTAGCGGGGGGTACGGGGAGCTGTTTTTT.

The chain joins TRBV11-2 to TRBJ1-3, with D unresolved. Trimming shortened V by 1 base and J by 0 bases, and 10 bases separated the two germline ends. CDR3 length: 16 residues. The germline CDR1 and CDR2 sequences are SGHAT and FQNNGV. The CDR3 loop reads CASSLGGVNSGNTIYF. CDR3 DNA sequence: TGTGCCAGCAGCTTAGGCGGGGTGAACTCTGGAAACACCATATATTTT.

The rearrangement joins TRBV7-2 to TRBJ2-3; 7 nucleotides agree with TRBD1. V gave up 0 bases and J gave up 1 base; unmatched junction bases: 4. The CDR3 totals 16 residues. Germline V gene sequence: CDR1 SGHTA, CDR2 FQGNSA. CDR3 nucleotide sequence: TGTGCCAGCAGCTTAGCCGGGACAGTAGGCACAGATACGCAGTATTTT. Encoded protein: CASSLAGTVGTDTQYF.

CDR3 residues: CASSTGIPYNSPLHF. The CDR3 bases are TGTGCCAGCTCGACAGGGATCCCCTATAATTCACCCCTCCACTTT. The rearrangement uses TRBV18 and TRBJ1-6, with 7 bases fitting TRBD1. CDR1 and CDR2 (germline): KGHSH, LQKENI. The CDR3 is 15 amino acids. Unmatched junction bases numbered 4, after V lost 6 bases and J lost 2 bases.

The chain recombines TRBV7-9 with TRBJ1-2; weak D call: TRBD1 (5 bases). Trimming cost V 2 bases and J 6 bases, with 13 bases left between them. Per germline, CDR1 SEHNR and CDR2 FQNEAQ (reference sequence). This CDR3 is built from 14 residues. Here the CDR3 reads CASSLRQNPDGYTF. CDR3 DNA sequence: TGTGCCAGCAGCTTAAGACAGAATCCTGATGGCTACACCTTC. The full variable domain, rest sourced from reference TRBV7-9 and TRBJ1-2, is DTGVSQNPRHKITKRGQNVTFRCDPISEHNRLYWYRQTLGQGPEFLTYFQNEAQLEKSRLLSDRFSAERPKGSFSTLEIQRTEQGDSAMYLCASSLRQNPDGYTFGSGTRLTVV.

This clone came up once. This chain links TRBV18 with TRBJ2-3, with 8 bases matching TRBD2. This CDR3 comprises 14 residues. J gave up 3 bases and V 4 bases, and 3 bases lay outside the gene matches. Germline assignment: CDR1 KGHSH and CDR2 LQKENI. The CDR3 region has the DNA TGTGCCAGCTCACTACGGGAGGGGACAGATACGCAGTATTTT. This encodes CASSLREGTDTQYF.

The V and J genes are TRBV4-2 and TRBJ2-7; the D gene is possibly TRBD1 (6 bases). The ends were cut back, 0 bases at V and 1 base at J, with 16 bases in the middle. The germline V gene encodes CDR1 LGHNA and CDR2 YNFKEQ. The CDR3 runs to 17 residues. CDR3 coding DNA: TGTGCCAGCAGCCAAGATAGTACAGGGTCGAGTTCCTACGAGCAGTACTTC. Its translation: CASSQDSTGSSSYEQYF.

The chain carries TRBV10-3 and TRBJ2-3, with TRBD2 matching over 11 bases. V lost 10 bases to trimming and J lost 3 bases; unmatched junction nucleotides: 9. The CDR3 is made up of 15 amino acids. CDR1 is ENHRY, CDR2 SYGVKD, per germline. This chain's CDR3 is CATRRTSGGTDTQYF. The CDR3 DNA reads as TGTGCCACCCGACGAACTAGCGGGGGAACAGATACGCAGTATTTT.

The V gene is TRBV5-1, the J gene TRBJ2-3; TRBD2 matches 7 bases. The CDR3 consists of 17 residues. Germline lookup yields CDR1 SGHRS and CDR2 YFSETQ. J gave up 0 bases and V 7 bases, and 14 bases lay outside the gene matches. The DNA of the CDR3 is TGCGCCAGCCGCCGGAGGGCTAGCGGAGGTAGCACAGATACGCAGTATTTT. Amino acid sequence: CASRRRASGGSTDTQYF.

The chain employs TRBV10-2 and TRBJ2-7; 7 nucleotides match TRBD2. Germline CDR1 is WSHSY and CDR2 is SAAADI. J was trimmed by 1 base and V by 6 bases; bases with no gene match: 3. This CDR3 region has 13 residues. Written as DNA, the CDR3 is TGCGCCAGCAGGGGCGGGAGTTCCTACGAGCAGTACTTC. Translated: CASRGGSSYEQYF.

The chain combines TRBV7-2 with TRBJ1-2, with 10 nucleotides matching TRBD1. Germline CDR1 SGHTA, CDR2 FQGNSA. The CDR3 contains 14 residues. Trimming took 5 bases from V and 7 from J; bases not matched to a gene: 7. DNA of the CDR3: TGTGCCAGCAGCAATAGACAGGGGGCGTCTGGCTACACCTTC. Residues: CASSNRQGASGYTF.

As to this clone: This sample includes further DNA sequences coding for the same CDR3. The V gene is TRBV28, the J gene TRBJ2-3; TRBD2 matches at 7 bases. The CDR3 consists of 14 residues. The ends lost 5 bases at V and 2 bases at J; junction bases unmatched: 4. Germline-derived CDR1 and CDR2 are MDHEN and SYDVKM. The CDR3, as DNA: TGTGCCAGCAGTCCCGGGACTAACACAGATACGCAGTATTTT. This encodes CASSPGTNTDTQYF.

The chain carries TRBV6-1 and TRBJ2-3, with D tentatively TRBD2 (6 bases). Looked up from germline, CDR1 is MNHNS and CDR2 is SASEGT. Trimming cost V 3 bases and J 4 bases, with 11 bases left between them. This CDR3 has 14 amino acids. The CDR3 coding sequence is TGTGCCAGCAGTGATCGGGAGCGCGCAGATACGCAGTATTTT. Translating gives CASSDRERADTQYF.

The gene calls are TRBV25-1 and TRBJ2-1; D possibly corresponds to TRBD2 (6 bases). This CDR3 region has 15 residues. Trimming took 3 bases from V and 2 from J, leaving 11 bases between them. CDR1 and CDR2 from the germline V gene are MGHDK and SYGVNS. The CDR3 sequence is CASSEPGGAYNEQFF. The CDR3 coding sequence is TGTGCCAGCAGTGAGCCCGGGGGAGCCTACAATGAGCAGTTCTTC.

The CDR3 reads CASSPLQSGQETQYF. Here the CDR3 DNA reads TGTGCCAGCTCACCGCTCCAGTCGGGGCAAGAGACCCAGTACTTC. The chain has TRBV18 and TRBJ2-5, with a weak D call TRBD2 (5 bases). The CDR3 length is 15 residues. CDR1 is KGHSH and CDR2 is LQKENI in the germline V gene. Trimming stripped 3 bases from V and 2 bases from J, with 13 bases between. Drawing the rest from reference TRBV18 and TRBJ2-5, the complete variable domain is NAGVMQNPRHLVRRRGQEARLRCSPMKGHSHVYWYRQLPEEGLKFMVYLQKENIIDESGMPKERFSAEFPKEGPSILRIQQVVRGDSAAYFCASSPLQSGQETQYFGPGTRLLVL.

This clone turned up a few times. This rearrangement joins TRBV7-9 to TRBJ1-2; 9 bases are a match to TRBD1. V was pared by 5 bases and J by 4 bases, with 8 bases of the junction left unmatched. The V gene's germline CDR1 is SEHNR and CDR2 FQNEAQ (reference sequence). CDR3 size: 15 residues. The CDR3 bases are TGTGCCAGCAGCGCCGCCGACAGGGGGGTCTATGGCTACACCTTC. Its translation: CASSAADRGVYGYTF.

The chain carries TRBV24-1 and TRBJ1-2, with D maybe TRBD1 (6 bases). The CDR3 runs 16 residues. In germline, CDR1 is KGHDR, CDR2 SFDVKD. The V and J ends lost 3 bases and 5 bases respectively, with 18 bases between them. In nucleotides, the CDR3 is TGTGCCACCAGTGATCACCCGACTACAGGGAAGTATGGCTACACCTTC. It translates to CATSDHPTTGKYGYTF.

V gene TRBV18 combines with J gene TRBJ1-1, with D maybe TRBD1 (5 bases). V gave up 8 bases and J gave up 1 base, with 14 bases separating them. This CDR3 has 14 residues. CDR1 KGHSH and CDR2 LQKENI come from the germline V gene. The CDR3 loop reads CASQTRATNTEAFF. The DNA for the CDR3 is TGTGCCAGCCAGACCAGGGCCACGAACACTGAAGCTTTCTTT.

The chain employs TRBV30 and TRBJ1-6, with 9 bases lining up with TRBD1. The CDR3 is 14 residues long. Germline V gives CDR1 GTSNPN, CDR2 SVGIG (reference sequence). With 2 bases clipped from V and 7 bases from J, the junction kept 3 bases outside the gene matches. The CDR3 loop is CAWSRDRANSPLHF. The DNA of the CDR3 is TGTGCCTGGAGTCGGGACAGGGCGAATTCACCCCTCCACTTT.

The chain has TRBV28 and TRBJ1-1; TRBD1 aligns across 7 bases. V lost 6 bases, J lost 1 base, and 2 bases stayed unmatched. Germline CDR1 is MDHEN and CDR2 is SYDVKM. The CDR3 runs to 13 residues. The CDR3 region has the DNA TGTGCCAGCAGGGGACAGAGGAACACTGAAGCTTTCTTT. It is translated as CASRGQRNTEAFF.

This clone was counted between two and nine times. The CDR3 spells CASSPGEEGNTEAFF. The DNA of the CDR3 is TGTGCCAGCTCACCAGGGGAAGAGGGGAACACTGAAGCTTTCTTT. The chain recombines TRBV18 with TRBJ1-1; D is undetermined. Trimming took 2 bases from V and 1 from J, leaving 11 bases between them. CDR3 length: 15 residues. The V gene's germline CDR1 is KGHSH and CDR2 LQKENI.